A selection of T cell receptor beta chains follows, all from one sample in a study of blood T cell repertoires in COVID-19. Assay used: immunoSEQ multiplex PCR; TCRdb lists only in-frame clones, some missing. The sample yields a few hundred thousand clones, 87% seen once. Sequenced input: peripheral blood. The origin of the receptors is a man younger than 35 with active or convalescent COVID-19. CDR3s include the opening cysteine and the closing phenylalanine or tryptophan. A D gene is named only where the DNA matches it firmly. Size is stated for part of the rows, as once, few or many counts, or as a class when the clone is expanded.

j_call: TRBJ2-5
d_call: .
v_call: TRBV5-1
clone_size: .
cdr3_aa: CASSPTAQETQYF
cdr3_nt: TGCGCCAGCAGTCCGACAGCGCAAGAGACCCAGTACTTC

j_call: TRBJ2-1
d_call: TRBD2
v_call: TRBV24-1
clone_size: .
cdr3_aa: CATSDLASGTYNEQFF
cdr3_nt: TGTGCCACCAGTGATTTGGCTAGCGGGACCTACAATGAGCAGTTCTTC

j_call: TRBJ1-5
d_call: .
v_call: TRBV27
clone_size: .
cdr3_aa: CASSSGFAGNQPQHF
cdr3_nt: TGTGCCAGCAGTTCAGGGTTTGCCGGCAATCAGCCCCAGCATTTT

j_call: TRBJ2-1
d_call: TRBD2
v_call: TRBV28
clone_size: .
cdr3_aa: CASSSLIRLAESSYNEQFF
cdr3_nt: TGTGCCAGCAGTTCCCTGATACGACTAGCGGAAAGCTCCTACAATGAGCAGTTCTTC

j_call: TRBJ1-1
d_call: TRBD1
v_call: TRBV2
clone_size: once
cdr3_aa: CADRDRVARTEAFF
cdr3_nt: TGTGCCGACCGGGACAGGGTTGCGAGGACTGAAGCTTTCTTT

j_call: TRBJ2-1
d_call: .
v_call: TRBV6-5
clone_size: .
cdr3_aa: CASRQPGHQTHPFF
cdr3_nt: TGTGCCAGTCGACAACCGGGACACCAAACCCATCCGTTCTTC

j_call: TRBJ1-1
d_call: .
v_call: TRBV7-9
clone_size: .
cdr3_aa: CASRPARENTEAFF
cdr3_nt: TGTGCCAGCAGACCCGCCAGGGAGAACACTGAAGCTTTCTTT

j_call: TRBJ1-1
d_call: .
v_call: TRBV7-9
clone_size: once
cdr3_aa: CASSLGQGLNTEAFF
cdr3_nt: TGTGCCAGCAGCTTAGGTCAGGGCTTGAACACTGAAGCTTTCTTT

j_call: TRBJ2-5
d_call: TRBD2
v_call: TRBV5-4
clone_size: once
cdr3_aa: CASSLGTSGVGTQYF
cdr3_nt: TGTGCCAGCAGCTTGGGAACTAGCGGAGTGGGGACCCAGTACTTC

j_call: TRBJ2-7
d_call: .
v_call: TRBV4-1
clone_size: .
cdr3_aa: CASSQGRDTLYEQYF
cdr3_nt: TGCGCCAGCAGCCAAGGCCGGGACACCCTCTACGAGCAGTACTTC

j_call: TRBJ2-7
d_call: TRBD1
v_call: TRBV28
clone_size: .
cdr3_aa: CASRPLRDRPYEQYF
cdr3_nt: TGTGCCAGCCGCCCCTTACGGGACAGACCCTACGAGCAGTACTTC

j_call: TRBJ1-1
d_call: .
v_call: TRBV6-2/TRBV6-3
clone_size: .
cdr3_aa: CASSYGEDSNTEAFF
cdr3_nt: TGTGCCAGCAGTTACGGCGAGGACAGTAACACTGAAGCTTTCTTT

j_call: TRBJ1-5
d_call: .
v_call: TRBV2
clone_size: .
cdr3_aa: CASSDWTVTLNQPQHF
cdr3_nt: TGTGCCAGCAGTGATTGGACAGTAACATTGAATCAGCCCCAGCATTTT

j_call: TRBJ1-5
d_call: .
v_call: TRBV2
clone_size: .
cdr3_aa: CASREDGHQPQHF
cdr3_nt: TGTGCCAGCAGGGAGGACGGACATCAGCCCCAGCATTTT

j_call: TRBJ2-7
d_call: .
v_call: TRBV29-1
clone_size: .
cdr3_aa: CSVALAESSYEQYF
cdr3_nt: TGCAGCGTTGCCTTAGCCGAGAGCTCCTACGAGCAGTACTTC

j_call: TRBJ2-7
d_call: .
v_call: TRBV9
clone_size: .
cdr3_aa: CASSVGVTTTYEQYF
cdr3_nt: TGTGCCAGCAGCGTAGGGGTGACTACCACCTACGAGCAGTACTTC

j_call: TRBJ2-2
d_call: .
v_call: TRBV18
clone_size: .
cdr3_aa: CASSPRQDTNTGELFF
cdr3_nt: TGTGCCAGCTCACCGCGACAGGACACGAACACCGGGGAGCTGTTTTTT

j_call: TRBJ1-3
d_call: .
v_call: TRBV7-9
clone_size: few
cdr3_aa: CAILGGSGNTIYF
cdr3_nt: TGTGCCATTCTGGGGGGGTCTGGAAACACCATATATTTT